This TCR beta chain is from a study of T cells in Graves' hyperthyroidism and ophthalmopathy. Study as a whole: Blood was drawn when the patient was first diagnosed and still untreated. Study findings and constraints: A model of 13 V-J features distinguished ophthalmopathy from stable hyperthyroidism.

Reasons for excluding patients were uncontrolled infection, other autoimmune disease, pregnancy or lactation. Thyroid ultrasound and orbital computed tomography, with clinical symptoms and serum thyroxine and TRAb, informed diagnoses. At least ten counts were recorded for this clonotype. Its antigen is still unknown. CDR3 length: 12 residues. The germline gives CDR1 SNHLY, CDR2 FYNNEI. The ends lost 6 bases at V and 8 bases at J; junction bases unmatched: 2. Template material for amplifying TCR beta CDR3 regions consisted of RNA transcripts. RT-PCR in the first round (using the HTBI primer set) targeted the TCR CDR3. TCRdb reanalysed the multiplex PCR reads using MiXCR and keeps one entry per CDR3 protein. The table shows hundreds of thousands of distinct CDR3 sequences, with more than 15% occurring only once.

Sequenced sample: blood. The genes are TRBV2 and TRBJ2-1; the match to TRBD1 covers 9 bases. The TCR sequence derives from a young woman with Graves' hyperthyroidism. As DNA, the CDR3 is TGTGCCAGCAGAAGGACAGGGGATGAGCAGTTCTTC. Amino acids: CASRRTGDEQFF.